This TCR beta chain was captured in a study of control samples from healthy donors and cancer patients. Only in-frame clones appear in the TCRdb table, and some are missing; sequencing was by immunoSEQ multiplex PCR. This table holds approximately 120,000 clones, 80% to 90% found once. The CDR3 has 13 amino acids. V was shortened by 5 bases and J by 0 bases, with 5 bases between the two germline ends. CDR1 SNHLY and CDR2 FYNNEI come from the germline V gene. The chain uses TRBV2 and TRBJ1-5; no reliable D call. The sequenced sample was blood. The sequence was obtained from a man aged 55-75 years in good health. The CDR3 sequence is CASSYNSNQPQHF. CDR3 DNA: TGTGCCAGCAGTTATAATAGCAATCAGCCCCAGCATTTT. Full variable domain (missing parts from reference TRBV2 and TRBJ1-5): EPEVTQTPSHQVTQMGQEVILRCVPISNHLYFYWYRQILGQKVEFLVSFYNNEISEKSEIFDDQFSVERPDGSNFTLKIRSTKLEDSAMYFCASSYNSNQPQHFGDGTRLSIL.